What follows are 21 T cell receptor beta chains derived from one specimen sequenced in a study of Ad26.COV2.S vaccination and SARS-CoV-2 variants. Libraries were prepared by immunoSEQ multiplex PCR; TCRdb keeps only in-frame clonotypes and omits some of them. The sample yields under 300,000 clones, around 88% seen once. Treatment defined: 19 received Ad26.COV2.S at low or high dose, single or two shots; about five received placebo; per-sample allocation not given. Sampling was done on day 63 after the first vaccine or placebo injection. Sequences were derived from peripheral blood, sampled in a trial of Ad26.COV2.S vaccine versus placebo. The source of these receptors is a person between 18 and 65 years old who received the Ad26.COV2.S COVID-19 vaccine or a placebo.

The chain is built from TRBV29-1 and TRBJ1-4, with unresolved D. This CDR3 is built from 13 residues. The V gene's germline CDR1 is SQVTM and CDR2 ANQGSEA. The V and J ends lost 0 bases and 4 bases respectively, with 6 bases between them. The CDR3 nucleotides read TGCAGCGTTGAAGAGGGGTATAATGAAAAACTGTTTTTT. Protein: CSVEEGYNEKLFF.

The CDR3 DNA reads as TGTGCCACCAGTGATTTGCGGGGAGTCCGCACCGGGGAGCTGTTTTTT. Protein product: CATSDLRGVRTGELFF. The chain combines TRBV24-1 with TRBJ2-2, with D maybe TRBD2 (5 bases). V dropped 0 bases and J dropped 4 bases, with 11 bases sitting between them. Germline V CDR1 and CDR2: KGHDR, SFDVKD. This CDR3 is 16 amino acids long.

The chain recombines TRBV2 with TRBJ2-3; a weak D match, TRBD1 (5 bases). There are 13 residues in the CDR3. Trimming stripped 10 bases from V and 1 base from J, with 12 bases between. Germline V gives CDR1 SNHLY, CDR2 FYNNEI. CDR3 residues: CANKGSGTDTQYF. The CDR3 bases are TGTGCCAACAAGGGGTCTGGCACAGATACGCAGTATTTT.

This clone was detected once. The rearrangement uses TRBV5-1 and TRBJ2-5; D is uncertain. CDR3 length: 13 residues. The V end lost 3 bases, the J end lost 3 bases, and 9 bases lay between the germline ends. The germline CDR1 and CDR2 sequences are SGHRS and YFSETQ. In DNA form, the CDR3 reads TGCGCCAGCAGCTCCCAATATAAAGAGACCCAGTACTTC. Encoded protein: CASSSQYKETQYF.

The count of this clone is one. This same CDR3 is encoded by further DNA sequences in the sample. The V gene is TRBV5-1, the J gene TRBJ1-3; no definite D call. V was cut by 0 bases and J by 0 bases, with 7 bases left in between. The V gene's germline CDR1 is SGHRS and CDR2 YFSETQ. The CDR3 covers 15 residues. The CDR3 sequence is CASSLGQTSGNTIYF. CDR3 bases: TGCGCCAGCAGCTTGGGACAAACCTCTGGAAACACCATATATTTT.

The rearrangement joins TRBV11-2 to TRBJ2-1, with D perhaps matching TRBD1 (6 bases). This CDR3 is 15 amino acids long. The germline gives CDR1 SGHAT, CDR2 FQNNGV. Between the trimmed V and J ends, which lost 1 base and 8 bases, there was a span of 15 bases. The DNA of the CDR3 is TGTGCCAGCAGCTTAGTAGGGGGAGCTGGCTATGAGCAGTTCTTC. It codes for CASSLVGGAGYEQFF.

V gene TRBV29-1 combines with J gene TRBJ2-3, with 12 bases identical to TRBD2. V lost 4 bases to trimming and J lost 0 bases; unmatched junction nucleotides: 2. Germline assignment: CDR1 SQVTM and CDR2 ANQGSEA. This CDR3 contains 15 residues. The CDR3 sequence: CSVGGLAGSTDTQYF. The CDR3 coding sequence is TGCAGCGTTGGGGGACTAGCGGGTAGCACAGATACGCAGTATTTT.

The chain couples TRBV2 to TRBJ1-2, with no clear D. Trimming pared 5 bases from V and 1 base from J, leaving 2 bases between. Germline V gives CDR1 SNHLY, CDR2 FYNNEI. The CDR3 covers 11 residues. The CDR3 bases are TGTGCCAGCAGTCGTAACTATGGCTACACCTTC. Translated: CASSRNYGYTF. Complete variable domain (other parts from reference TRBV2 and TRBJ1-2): EPEVTQTPSHQVTQMGQEVILRCVPISNHLYFYWYRQILGQKVEFLVSFYNNEISEKSEIFDDQFSVERPDGSNFTLKIRSTKLEDSAMYFCASSRNYGYTFGSGTRLTVV.

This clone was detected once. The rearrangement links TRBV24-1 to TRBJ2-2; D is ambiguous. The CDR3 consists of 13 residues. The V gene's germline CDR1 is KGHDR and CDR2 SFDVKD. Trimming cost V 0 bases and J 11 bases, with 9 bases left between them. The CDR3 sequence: CATSDLEFGELFF. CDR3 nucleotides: TGTGCCACCAGTGATTTGGAGTTTGGAGAGCTGTTTTTT.

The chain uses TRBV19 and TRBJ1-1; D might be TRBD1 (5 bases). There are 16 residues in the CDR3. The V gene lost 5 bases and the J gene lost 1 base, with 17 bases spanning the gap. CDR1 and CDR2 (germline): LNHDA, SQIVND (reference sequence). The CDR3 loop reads CASSSHPGRPNTEAFF. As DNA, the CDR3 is TGTGCCAGTAGTTCCCATCCGGGACGGCCGAACACTGAAGCTTTCTTT.

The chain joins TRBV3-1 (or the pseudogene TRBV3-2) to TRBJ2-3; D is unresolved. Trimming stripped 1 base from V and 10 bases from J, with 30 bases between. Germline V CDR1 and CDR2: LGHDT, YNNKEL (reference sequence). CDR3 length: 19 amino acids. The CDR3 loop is CASSQGRVSVSHNKGPQYF. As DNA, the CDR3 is TGTGCCAGCAGCCAAGGAAGAGTGTCAGTGTCCCATAACAAGGGTCCGCAGTATTTT.

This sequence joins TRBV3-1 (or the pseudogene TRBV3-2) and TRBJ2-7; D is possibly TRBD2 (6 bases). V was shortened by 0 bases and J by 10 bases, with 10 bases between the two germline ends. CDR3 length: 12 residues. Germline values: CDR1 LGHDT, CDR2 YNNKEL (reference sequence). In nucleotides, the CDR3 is TGTGCCAGCAGCCAAGATCCGGGGGTCCAGTACGTC. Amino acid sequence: CASSQDPGVQYV.

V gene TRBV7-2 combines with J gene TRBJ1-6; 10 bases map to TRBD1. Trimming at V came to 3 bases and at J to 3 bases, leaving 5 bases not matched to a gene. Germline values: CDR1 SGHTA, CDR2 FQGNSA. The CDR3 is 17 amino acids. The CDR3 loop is CASSLRQGAGYNSPLHF. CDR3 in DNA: TGTGCCAGCAGCTTGCGACAGGGGGCTGGCTATAATTCACCCCTCCACTTT.

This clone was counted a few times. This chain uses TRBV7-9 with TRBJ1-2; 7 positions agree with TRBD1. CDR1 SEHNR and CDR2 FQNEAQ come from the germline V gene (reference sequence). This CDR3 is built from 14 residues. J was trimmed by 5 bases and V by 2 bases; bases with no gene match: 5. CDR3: CASSLSLQGYGYTF. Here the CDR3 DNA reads TGTGCCAGCAGCTTAAGTTTACAGGGGTATGGCTACACCTTC. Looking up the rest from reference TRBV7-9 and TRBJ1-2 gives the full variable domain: DTGVSQNPRHKITKRGQNVTFRCDPISEHNRLYWYRQTLGQGPEFLTYFQNEAQLEKSRLLSDRFSAERPKGSFSTLEIQRTEQGDSAMYLCASSLSLQGYGYTFGSGTRLTVV.

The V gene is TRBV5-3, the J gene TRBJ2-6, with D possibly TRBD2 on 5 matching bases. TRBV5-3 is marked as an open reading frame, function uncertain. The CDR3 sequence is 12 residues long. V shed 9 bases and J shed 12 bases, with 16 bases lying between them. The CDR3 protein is CATYPDSRVLTF. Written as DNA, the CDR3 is TGTGCCACCTATCCGGACTCCCGCGTCCTGACTTTC.

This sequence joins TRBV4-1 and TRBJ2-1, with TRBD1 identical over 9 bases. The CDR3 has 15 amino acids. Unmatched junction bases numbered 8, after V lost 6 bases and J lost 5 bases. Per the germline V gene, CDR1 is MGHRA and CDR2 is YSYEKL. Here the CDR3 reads CASRPSGTGHNEQFF. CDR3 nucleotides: TGCGCCAGCAGACCCTCCGGGACAGGGCACAATGAGCAGTTCTTC.

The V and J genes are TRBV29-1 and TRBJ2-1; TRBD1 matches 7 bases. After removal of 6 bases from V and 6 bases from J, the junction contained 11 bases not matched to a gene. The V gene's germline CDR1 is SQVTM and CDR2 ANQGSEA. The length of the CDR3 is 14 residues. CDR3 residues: CSVKDRASLNEQFF. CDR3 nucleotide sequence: TGCAGCGTGAAAGACAGGGCTTCGCTCAATGAGCAGTTCTTC.

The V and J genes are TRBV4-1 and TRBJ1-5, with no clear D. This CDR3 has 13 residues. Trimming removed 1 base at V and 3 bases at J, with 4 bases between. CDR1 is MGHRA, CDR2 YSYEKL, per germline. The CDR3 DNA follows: TGCGCCAGCAGCCAAGCCCTCAATCAGCCCCAGCATTTT. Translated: CASSQALNQPQHF.

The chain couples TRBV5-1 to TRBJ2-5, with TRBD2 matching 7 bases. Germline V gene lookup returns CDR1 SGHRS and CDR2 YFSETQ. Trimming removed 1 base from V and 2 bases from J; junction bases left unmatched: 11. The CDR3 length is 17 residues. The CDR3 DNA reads TGCGCCAGCAGCTTGACCCTAGCGGCAAACACACAAGAGACCCAGTACTTC. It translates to CASSLTLAANTQETQYF.

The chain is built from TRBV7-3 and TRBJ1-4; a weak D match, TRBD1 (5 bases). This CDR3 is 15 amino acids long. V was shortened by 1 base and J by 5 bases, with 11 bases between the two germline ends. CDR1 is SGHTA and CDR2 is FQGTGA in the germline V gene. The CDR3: CASSLNGGRNEKLFF. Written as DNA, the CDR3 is TGTGCCAGCAGCTTAAATGGGGGGAGGAATGAAAAACTGTTTTTT.

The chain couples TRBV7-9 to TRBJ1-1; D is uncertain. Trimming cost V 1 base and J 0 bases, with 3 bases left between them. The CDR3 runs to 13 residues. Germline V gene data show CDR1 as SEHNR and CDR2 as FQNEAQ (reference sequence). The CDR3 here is CASSLVMNTEAFF. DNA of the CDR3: TGTGCCAGCAGCTTAGTGATGAACACTGAAGCTTTCTTT.